The 32 T cell receptor beta chains listed next were all sequenced from one sample in a study of beta chain features in type 1 diabetes. Points from the study as a whole: Shortening of TCRB CDR3s, moderate but significant, appeared in all four CD4+ subsets of Type 1 diabetes patients.

The sequenced template was cDNA made from the entire isolated RNA. Sequenced by immunoSEQ multiplex PCR; TCRdb stores in-frame clones only, minus some. The sample records roughly 400,000 clones, about 10% being singletons. The antigens for these receptors are not known. The sequencing sample was made of central memory CD4+ T cells from blood. These receptors were taken from a man in his thirties or forties with type 1 diabetes.

V and J are TRBV4-2 and TRBJ2-1; D may be TRBD1 or TRBD2 (5 bases each). The CDR3 totals 14 residues. Trimming shortened V by 3 bases and J by 5 bases, and 11 bases separated the two germline ends. The germline gives CDR1 LGHNA, CDR2 YNFKEQ. CDR3 bases: TGTGCCAGCAGCCACCGAGGGGATAACAATGAGCAGTTCTTC. Translation: CASSHRGDNNEQFF.

The chain recombines TRBV30 with TRBJ2-3; D gene ambiguous. This CDR3 spans 9 amino acids. Germline V gives CDR1 GTSNPN, CDR2 SVGIG (reference sequence). The V end was cut by 5 bases, the J end by 14 bases, with 11 bases between. The CDR3 sequence is CAWGPGGYF. The CDR3, as DNA: TGTGCCTGGGGACCCGGTGGGTATTTT.

This clone was seen a few times. This chain uses TRBV2 with TRBJ2-5; weak D call: TRBD1 (6 bases). The CDR3 runs 12 residues. V was cut by 10 bases and J by 1 base, with 10 bases left in between. Germline CDR1 is SNHLY and CDR2 is FYNNEI. CDR3 nucleotide sequence: TGTGCCACCACAGGGACCCAAGAGACCCAGTACTTC. It yields the protein CATTGTQETQYF. The full variable domain, in which reference TRBV2 and TRBJ2-5 provide the parts outside the CDR3, is EPEVTQTPSHQVTQMGQEVILRCVPISNHLYFYWYRQILGQKVEFLVSFYNNEISEKSEIFDDQFSVERPDGSNFTLKIRSTKLEDSAMYFCATTGTQETQYFGPGTRLLVL.

The gene calls are TRBV6-6 and TRBJ1-2; D unclear. Trimming cost V 6 bases and J 4 bases, with 12 bases left between them. CDR3 size: 13 residues. CDR1 and CDR2 from the germline V gene are MNHNY and SVGAGI (reference sequence). CDR3 DNA: TGTGCCAGCAGCGAGATAGGGTTCTATGGCTACACCTTC. This sequence encodes CASSEIGFYGYTF.

The CDR3 bases are TGCGCCAGCAGCAAACAGGGTGAAGGGGACGAGCAGTACTTC. It is translated as CASSKQGEGDEQYF. The V and J genes are TRBV5-1 and TRBJ2-7; perhaps TRBD1 as D (6 bases). This CDR3 has 14 amino acids. Germline lookup yields CDR1 SGHRS and CDR2 YFSETQ. Trimming removed 4 bases from V and 5 bases from J, with 16 bases in between.

This chain joins TRBV4-3 and TRBJ1-3, with D perhaps matching TRBD1 (5 bases). Germline V gene data show CDR1 as LGHNA and CDR2 as YSLEER. Trimming cost V 1 base and J 2 bases, with 18 bases left between them. This CDR3 contains 18 residues. For the CDR3, the DNA is TGCGCCAGCAGCCAAGTGGGGAGCAGGGTGCTGGCTGGAAACACCATATATTTT. Translating it yields CASSQVGSRVLAGNTIYF.

Only a few counts were recorded for this clone. This chain connects TRBV2 to TRBJ2-7; TRBD1 matches at 9 bases. The CDR3 has 13 amino acids. Germline V gene data show CDR1 as SNHLY and CDR2 as FYNNEI. Trimming cost V 8 bases and J 4 bases; bases outside gene matches: 6. In DNA form, the CDR3 reads TGTGCCAGCGTGGACAGGGGATCTTACGAGCAGTACTTC. It translates to CASVDRGSYEQYF. Based on the CDR3 plus reference TRBV2 and TRBJ2-7, the full variable domain is EPEVTQTPSHQVTQMGQEVILRCVPISNHLYFYWYRQILGQKVEFLVSFYNNEISEKSEIFDDQFSVERPDGSNFTLKIRSTKLEDSAMYFCASVDRGSYEQYFGPGTRLTVT.

This clone was counted ten times or more. The rearrangement uses TRBV28 and TRBJ1-1; 9 bases are a match to TRBD1. J was trimmed by 3 bases and V by 7 bases; bases with no gene match: 6. This CDR3 has 14 amino acids. Germline assignment: CDR1 MDHEN and CDR2 SYDVKM. The CDR3 DNA follows: TGTGCCAGCAACAGGGACAGGGTGGACACTGAAGCTTTCTTT. It codes for CASNRDRVDTEAFF.

By sample share, this clone is medium-sized. This rearrangement joins TRBV7-9 to TRBJ2-7; possibly TRBD2 for D (5 bases). Trimming cost V 1 base and J 5 bases, with 24 bases left between them. CDR1 and CDR2 from the germline V gene are SEHNR and FQNEAQ (reference sequence). The CDR3 extends over 18 amino acids. This chain's CDR3 is CASSLGHLVATSWNEQYF. The CDR3 nucleotides are TGTGCCAGCAGCTTAGGTCACTTGGTAGCGACGTCTTGGAACGAGCAGTACTTC.

Only a few counts were recorded for this clone. Other DNA sequences from this sample encode an identical CDR3 as well. V usage is TRBV7-2 and J usage is TRBJ2-1; 8 bases fit TRBD2. Germline CDR1 is SGHTA and CDR2 is FQGNSA. Unmatched junction bases numbered 7, after V lost 3 bases and J lost 6 bases. CDR3 length: 15 amino acids. The CDR3 DNA reads TGTGCCAGCAGCTTTCCCACTAGCGGATCCAATGAGCAGTTCTTC. This gives the protein CASSFPTSGSNEQFF.

The CDR3 bases are TGTGCCAGCAGCTTATGGGGACAGGTGAACACTGAAGCTTTCTTT. Translation: CASSLWGQVNTEAFF. V and J are TRBV7-8 and TRBJ1-1, with 8 bases fitting TRBD1. Trimming took 2 bases from V and 0 from J; bases not matched to a gene: 2. There are 15 residues in the CDR3. Germline CDR1 is SGHVS and CDR2 is FQNEAQ.

The gene calls are TRBV7-9 and TRBJ2-5; the D gene could be TRBD1 or TRBD2 (5 bases each). CDR1 and CDR2 (germline): SEHNR, FQNEAQ (reference sequence). Trimming left V 0 bases short and J 1 base short, with 9 bases between. CDR3 length: 15 amino acids. In DNA form, the CDR3 reads TGTGCCAGCAGCTTAGCAGGGACCCTCCAAGAGACCCAGTACTTC. It codes for CASSLAGTLQETQYF.

Concerning this clone: This may stem from a read error, because a much larger clone lies one nucleotide away. This chain joins TRBV30 and TRBJ2-6; D may correspond to TRBD1 or TRBD2 (7 bases each). This CDR3 has 17 residues. CDR1 and CDR2 (germline): GTSNPN, SVGIG (reference sequence). Trimming removed 5 bases at V and 1 base at J, with 18 bases between. DNA for the CDR3: TGTGCCTGGCCTCGTGGCAGGGGGGGATCTGGGGCCAACGTCCTGACTTTC. This codes for CAWPRGRGGSGANVLTF.

This rearrangement joins TRBV9 to TRBJ2-7; 7 bases agree with TRBD2. V shed 0 bases, J shed 6 bases, and the junction held 9 bases outside the gene matches. This CDR3 contains 15 residues. Germline V lookup: CDR1 SGDLS, CDR2 YYNGEE. The CDR3 DNA reads TGTGCCAGCAGCGTAGGTTTCGAATCGGGAGGCGAGCAGTACTTC. Its translation is CASSVGFESGGEQYF.

Here the CDR3 reads CASSLEPNNYGYTF. CDR3 nucleotides: TGTGCCAGTAGTTTGGAGCCTAATAACTATGGCTACACCTTC. The rearrangement uses TRBV19 and TRBJ1-2, with D hard to call. CDR1 is LNHDA and CDR2 is SQIVND in the germline V gene (reference sequence). Between the trimmed V and J ends, which lost 5 bases and 1 base, there was a span of 11 bases. The CDR3 is 14 residues long.

This clone came up a few times. V usage is TRBV7-2 and J usage is TRBJ1-4; tentatively, D is TRBD1 (6 bases). The V gene's germline CDR1 is SGHTA and CDR2 FQGNSA. The length of the CDR3 is 16 residues. With 1 base removed from V and 5 bases from J, the gap between germline ends came to 14 bases. The CDR3 reads CASSLGRGSLNEKLFF. The CDR3 nucleotides read TGTGCCAGCAGCTTAGGCAGGGGATCGCTCAATGAAAAACTGTTTTTT.

This clone has more than one count but fewer than ten. The CDR3 DNA reads as TGTGCCAGCAGTGTCGGGACAGTAGGCGGGGAGCTGTTTTTT. Translated, it gives CASSVGTVGGELFF. The chain employs TRBV2 and TRBJ2-2; 7 bases align to TRBD1. The germline CDR1 and CDR2 sequences are SNHLY and FYNNEI. Trimming removed 4 bases from V and 7 bases from J; junction bases left unmatched: 6. This CDR3 comprises 14 residues.

This chain connects TRBV5-4 to TRBJ2-3; no reliable D call. CDR1 is SGHNT and CDR2 is YYREEE in the germline V gene (reference sequence). Trimming shortened V by 3 bases and J by 4 bases, and 9 bases separated the two germline ends. The CDR3 loop spans 13 amino acids. The CDR3 here is CASSSESPDTQYF. DNA for the CDR3: TGTGCCAGCAGCTCAGAGAGTCCAGATACGCAGTATTTT.

This clone was picked up a small number of times. The chain has TRBV28 and TRBJ2-4; D assignment may be TRBD1 or TRBD2 (5 bases each). This CDR3 comprises 15 residues. The V end lost 3 bases, the J end lost 0 bases, and 9 bases lay between the germline ends. Germline assignment: CDR1 MDHEN and CDR2 SYDVKM. The CDR3 bases are TGTGCCAGCAGTTTGAGGGGCCTAGCCAAAAACATTCAGTACTTC. Encoded protein: CASSLRGLAKNIQYF.

This chain links TRBV6-5 with TRBJ1-4; D not certain. Trimming took 2 bases from V and 1 from J, leaving 11 bases between them. The CDR3 covers 16 residues. Germline-derived CDR1 and CDR2 are MNHEY and SVGAGI. CDR3 nucleotides: TGTGCCAGCAGTTACGACTTCGGCCAAACTAATGAAAAACTGTTTTTT. Its protein is CASSYDFGQTNEKLFF.

The chain links TRBV5-1 to TRBJ2-7; weak D call: TRBD1 (6 bases). The CDR3 is 14 residues long. V was cut by 0 bases and J by 4 bases, with 11 bases left in between. From germline, CDR1 is SGHRS and CDR2 YFSETQ. DNA for the CDR3: TGCGCCAGCAGCTTGGGACAGGTATTGTACGAGCAGTACTTC. Translating it yields CASSLGQVLYEQYF. Looking up the rest from reference TRBV5-1 and TRBJ2-7 gives the full variable domain: KAGVTQTPRYLIKTRGQQVTLSCSPISGHRSVSWYQQTPGQGLQFLFEYFSETQRNKGNFPGRFSGRQFSNSRSEMNVSTLELGDSALYLCASSLGQVLYEQYFGPGTRLTVT.

The CDR3 protein is CASSLSWGRDEQYF. CDR3 bases: TGCGCCAGCAGCCTAAGCTGGGGGCGGGACGAGCAGTACTTC. The V call is TRBV5-1, the J call TRBJ2-7; weak D call: TRBD1 (6 bases). The CDR3 is 14 residues long. V was trimmed by 4 bases and J by 5 bases, leaving 16 bases between them. The germline V gene encodes CDR1 SGHRS and CDR2 YFSETQ.

The V and J genes are TRBV30 and TRBJ1-4; D possibly corresponds to TRBD1 (5 bases). CDR3 length: 15 amino acids. CDR1 and CDR2 (germline): GTSNPN, SVGIG (reference sequence). V gave up 2 bases and J gave up 6 bases, with 16 bases separating them. CDR3 in DNA: TGTGCCTGGAGTACATCCGGGGCCTCTTATGAAAAACTGTTTTTT. This gives the protein CAWSTSGASYEKLFF.

This clone has more than one count but fewer than ten. V is TRBV5-1 and J is TRBJ2-1; D is undetermined. Per germline, CDR1 SGHRS and CDR2 YFSETQ. The CDR3 is made up of 12 amino acids. With 0 bases removed from V and 8 bases from J, the gap between germline ends came to 6 bases. The CDR3 is CASSLVGYEQFF. CDR3 bases: TGCGCCAGCAGCTTGGTAGGGTATGAGCAGTTCTTC.

This clone was seen repeatedly, ten times or more. J is TRBJ2-2 and V is TRBV10-2, with 9 bases fitting TRBD2. V was pared by 5 bases and J by 3 bases, with 10 bases of the junction left unmatched. There are 17 residues in the CDR3. Per germline, CDR1 WSHSY and CDR2 SAAADI. The CDR3 protein is CASSRGAGGGDTGELFF. CDR3 nucleotide sequence: TGCGCCAGCAGTAGGGGAGCGGGAGGTGGGGACACCGGGGAGCTGTTTTTT.

The chain combines TRBV7-2 with TRBJ1-1; the D is unclear. The CDR3 loop spans 13 amino acids. Trimming shortened V by 5 bases and J by 3 bases, and 10 bases separated the two germline ends. In germline, CDR1 is SGHTA, CDR2 FQGNSA. The CDR3 DNA is TGTGCCAGCAGCCTCTCCAGGTACACTGAAGCTTTCTTT. It yields the protein CASSLSRYTEAFF.

This clone was seen only a few times. The V call is TRBV7-7, the J call TRBJ2-3, with D unclear. The V end lost 2 bases, the J end lost 1 base, and 4 bases lay between the germline ends. The CDR3 is 13 residues long. In germline, CDR1 is SSHAT, CDR2 FNYEAQ (reference sequence). CDR3 amino acids: CASSLFRTDTQYF. CDR3 coding DNA: TGTGCCAGCAGCTTATTTCGCACAGATACGCAGTATTTT.

The sample holds a few counts of this clone. The V call is TRBV6-6, the J call TRBJ2-7; 10 nucleotides match TRBD2. The germline gives CDR1 MNHNY, CDR2 SVGAGI (reference sequence). V was pared by 0 bases and J by 2 bases, with 1 base of the junction left unmatched. CDR3 size: 15 residues. The CDR3 loop is CASSYSLAGAYEQYF. In DNA form, the CDR3 reads TGTGCCAGCAGTTACTCGCTAGCGGGGGCCTACGAGCAGTACTTC.

The chain combines TRBV28 with TRBJ1-2; the match to TRBD1 covers 8 bases. In germline, CDR1 is MDHEN, CDR2 SYDVKM. Germline trimming cut 2 bases from V and 7 bases from J; bases unmatched to any gene: 6. The CDR3 is 14 amino acids. CDR3 DNA: TGTGCCAGCAGTTTAGACAGGGGAATAGGTGGCTACACCTTC. Protein product: CASSLDRGIGGYTF.

This clone was seen many times. The chain recombines TRBV6-6 with TRBJ2-2; D remains ambiguous. The CDR3 runs to 13 residues. The germline V gene has CDR1 MNHNY and CDR2 SVGAGI (reference sequence). With 4 bases removed from V and 10 bases from J, the gap between germline ends came to 13 bases. CDR3 sequence reads: CASSSTHYAELFF. Here the CDR3 DNA reads TGTGCCAGCAGTTCTACCCACTATGCGGAGCTGTTTTTT.

CDR3 DNA sequence: TGTGCCAGTAGTATAGTCGCGGACAGGGACTATGGCTACACCTTC. Amino acids: CASSIVADRDYGYTF. V is TRBV19 and J is TRBJ1-2; 8 bases match TRBD1. The ends lost 1 base at V and 3 bases at J; junction bases unmatched: 4. The germline gives CDR1 LNHDA, CDR2 SQIVND (reference sequence). The CDR3 contains 15 residues.

A few counts support this clone. The chain recombines TRBV28 with TRBJ2-3; 12 bases agree with TRBD2. The V gene's germline CDR1 is MDHEN and CDR2 SYDVKM. J lost 4 bases, V lost 4 bases, and 6 bases had no gene match. The CDR3 is made up of 16 amino acids. The CDR3 sequence: CASSSRLAGESDTQYF. Here the CDR3 DNA reads TGTGCCAGCAGTTCTCGACTAGCGGGAGAGTCAGATACGCAGTATTTT.